These 7 T cell receptor beta chains were sequenced from one sample in a study of blood T cell repertoires in COVID-19 (dated by TCRdb to 2018 to 2020). Library generation was performed with the immunoSEQ multiplex PCR assay. This immuneACCESS table, as held by TCRdb, lists in-frame sequences with V and J called but not all clones. Of the missing ones, under half trace to an unresolved V gene in checked studies; the others have no known cause. The table for this sample lists fewer than 300,000 clones; approximately 84% of them were counted only once. Together, the top ten hold around 1.6% of the sample. Sequencing used peripheral blood. The receptors derive from a human donor with COVID-19, enrolled during active disease. The donor label of this sample is uncertain.

This clone was picked up a small number of times. The gene calls are TRBV10-3 and TRBJ2-7, with 13 bases identical to TRBD2. Germline loops: CDR1 ENHRY, CDR2 SYGVKD. V lost 10 bases and J lost 0; bases outside the gene matches: 6. The CDR3 has 15 residues. The CDR3 loop reads CATGTSGVVSYEQYF. The CDR3 nucleotides read TGTGCCACCGGGACTAGCGGGGTCGTCTCCTACGAGCAGTACTTC.

The J gene is TRBJ1-5, the V gene TRBV5-1, with no clear D. Germline V gives CDR1 SGHRS, CDR2 YFSETQ. The ends were cut back, 0 bases at V and 3 bases at J, with 10 bases in the middle. The CDR3 contains 15 residues. In DNA form, the CDR3 reads TGCGCCAGCAGCTTGGAGGGAGGCCACAATCAGCCCCAGCATTTT. Its translation is CASSLEGGHNQPQHF. The full variable domain, with the rest looked up from reference TRBV5-1 and TRBJ1-5, is KAGVTQTPRYLIKTRGQQVTLSCSPISGHRSVSWYQQTPGQGLQFLFEYFSETQRNKGNFPGRFSGRQFSNSRSEMNVSTLELGDSALYLCASSLEGGHNQPQHFGDGTRLSIL.

This sequence joins TRBV19 and TRBJ1-1; a weak D match, TRBD1 (6 bases). This CDR3 is 14 amino acids long. Trimming shortened V by 6 bases and J by 1 base, and 12 bases separated the two germline ends. The germline V gene encodes CDR1 LNHDA and CDR2 SQIVND (reference sequence). CDR3 nucleotide sequence: TGTGCCAGTAGGATCGTACAGGGGAACACTGAAGCTTTCTTT. Amino acids: CASRIVQGNTEAFF.

This clone showed up just a few times. The CDR3 bases are TGTGCCAGCAGACCGGGAGTTCGAGGCACCGGGGAGCTGTTTTTT. Protein: CASRPGVRGTGELFF. V usage is TRBV27 and J usage is TRBJ2-2; tentative D call: TRBD2 (6 bases). The CDR3 loop spans 15 amino acids. Per germline, CDR1 MNHEY and CDR2 SMNVEV (reference sequence). The V gene lost 6 bases and the J gene lost 4 bases, with 15 bases spanning the gap.

This sequence joins TRBV2 and TRBJ2-2, with 10 nucleotides matching TRBD2. V shed 5 bases and J 3 bases; nucleotides not matched to a gene: 3. CDR1 and CDR2 from the germline V gene are SNHLY and FYNNEI. CDR3 size: 15 residues. CDR3 nucleotides: TGTGCCAGCAGTATGAGCGGGAGGGACACCGGGGAGCTGTTTTTT. The encoded protein is CASSMSGRDTGELFF.

This chain uses TRBV24-1 with TRBJ1-4; D not resolved. V dropped 8 bases and J dropped 8 bases, with 14 bases sitting between them. CDR1 and CDR2 from the germline V gene are KGHDR and SFDVKD. There are 13 residues in the CDR3. CDR3: CATKGLSGEKLFF. CDR3 coding DNA: TGTGCCACCAAAGGATTGAGCGGAGAAAAACTGTTTTTT.

This rearrangement joins TRBV2 to TRBJ2-4; 8 bases match TRBD1. The germline CDR1 and CDR2 sequences are SNHLY and FYNNEI. The CDR3 is 13 amino acids. V lost 8 bases, J lost 9 bases, and 9 bases stayed unmatched. The DNA for the CDR3 is TGTGCCAGCGAGGACAGGGAAGGAGGCATTCAGTACTTC. This encodes CASEDREGGIQYF.